This TCR beta chain was retrieved from a study of T cell changes during pregnancy in multiple sclerosis. This clone was observed a single time. The method was immunoSEQ multiplex PCR; TCRdb's version includes in-frame clones alone and lacks a portion of them. The data show about 59,000 clones, 90% to 95% seen once. The CDR3 extends over 16 amino acids. Germline CDR1 SGDLS, CDR2 YYNGEE. V shed 0 bases, J shed 4 bases, and the junction held 7 bases outside the gene matches. The TCR was taken from a female donor with multiple sclerosis, enrolled in a pregnancy study. Sequenced material: CD4+ T cells from peripheral blood mononuclear cells, taken before pregnancy. This sequence joins TRBV9 and TRBJ2-3; 8 bases are a match to TRBD2. CDR3 DNA: TGTGCCAGCAGCGTAGAAGGTAGCGGGGCTTCAGATACGCAGTATTTT. It encodes CASSVEGSGASDTQYF.